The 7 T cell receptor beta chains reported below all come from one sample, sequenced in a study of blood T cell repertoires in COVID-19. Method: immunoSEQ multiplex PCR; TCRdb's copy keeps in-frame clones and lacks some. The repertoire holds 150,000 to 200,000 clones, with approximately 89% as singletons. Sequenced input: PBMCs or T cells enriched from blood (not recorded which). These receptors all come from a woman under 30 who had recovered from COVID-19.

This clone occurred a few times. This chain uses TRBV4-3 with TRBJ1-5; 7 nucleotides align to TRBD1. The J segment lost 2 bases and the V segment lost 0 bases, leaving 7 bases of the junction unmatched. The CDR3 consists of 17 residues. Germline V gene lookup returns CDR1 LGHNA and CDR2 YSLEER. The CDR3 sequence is CASSQDRPRGGNQPQHF. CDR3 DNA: TGCGCCAGCAGCCAAGATCGGCCCAGGGGGGGCAATCAGCCCCAGCATTTT.

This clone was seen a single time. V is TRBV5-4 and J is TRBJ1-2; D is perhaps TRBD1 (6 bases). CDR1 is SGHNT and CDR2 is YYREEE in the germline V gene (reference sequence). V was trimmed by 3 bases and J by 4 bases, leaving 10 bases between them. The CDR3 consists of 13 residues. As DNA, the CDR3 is TGTGCCAGCAGCTCAAGACAGGCCTATGGCTACACCTTC. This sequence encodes CASSSRQAYGYTF. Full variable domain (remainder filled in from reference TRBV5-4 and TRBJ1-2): ETGVTQSPTHLIKTRGQQVTLRCSSQSGHNTVSWYQQALGQGPQFIFQYYREEENGRGNFPPRFSGLQFPNYSSELNVNALELDDSALYLCASSSRQAYGYTFGSGTRLTVV.

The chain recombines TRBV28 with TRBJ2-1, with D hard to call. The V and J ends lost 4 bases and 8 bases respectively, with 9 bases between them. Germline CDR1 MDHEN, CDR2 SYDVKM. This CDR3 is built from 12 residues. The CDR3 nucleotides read TGTGCCAGCAGTTCCTCGGTCTATGAGCAGTTCTTC. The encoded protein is CASSSSVYEQFF.

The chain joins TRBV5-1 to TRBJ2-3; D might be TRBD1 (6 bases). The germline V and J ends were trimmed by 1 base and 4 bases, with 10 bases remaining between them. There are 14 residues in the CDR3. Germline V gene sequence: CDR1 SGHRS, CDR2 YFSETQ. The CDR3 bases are TGCGCCAGCAGCTTGTCGACAGGTCCAGATACGCAGTATTTT. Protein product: CASSLSTGPDTQYF.

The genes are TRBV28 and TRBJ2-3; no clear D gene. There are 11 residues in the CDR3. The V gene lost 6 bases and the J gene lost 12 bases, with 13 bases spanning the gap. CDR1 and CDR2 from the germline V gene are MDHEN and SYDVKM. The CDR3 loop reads CASSLEERQYF. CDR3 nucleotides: TGTGCCAGCAGCCTTGAAGAGAGACAGTATTTT.

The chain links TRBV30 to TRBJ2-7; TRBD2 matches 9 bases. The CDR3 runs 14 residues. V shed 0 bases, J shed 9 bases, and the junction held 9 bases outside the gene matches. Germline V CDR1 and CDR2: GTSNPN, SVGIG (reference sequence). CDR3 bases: TGTGCCTGGAGTGTACGAAGGCTAGCGGGATCGCAGTACTTC. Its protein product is CAWSVRRLAGSQYF.

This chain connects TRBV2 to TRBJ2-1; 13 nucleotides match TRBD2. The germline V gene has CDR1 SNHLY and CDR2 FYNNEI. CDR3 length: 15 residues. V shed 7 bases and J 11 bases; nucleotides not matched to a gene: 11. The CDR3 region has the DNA TGTGCCAGCATTCTAGCCTCGGGACTAGCGGGGAAGCAGTTCTTC. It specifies CASILASGLAGKQFF.